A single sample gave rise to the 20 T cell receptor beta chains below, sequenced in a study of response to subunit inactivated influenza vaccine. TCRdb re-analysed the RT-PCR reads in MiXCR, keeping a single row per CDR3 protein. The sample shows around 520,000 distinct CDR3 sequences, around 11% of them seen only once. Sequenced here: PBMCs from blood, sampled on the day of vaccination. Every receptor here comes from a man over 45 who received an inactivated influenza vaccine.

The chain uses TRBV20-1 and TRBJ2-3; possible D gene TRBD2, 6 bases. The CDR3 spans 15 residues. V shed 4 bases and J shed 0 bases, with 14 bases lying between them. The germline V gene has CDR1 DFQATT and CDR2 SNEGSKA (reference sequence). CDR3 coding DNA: TGCAGTGCTATCTCCCCGGGAGCTAGCACAGATACGCAGTATTTT. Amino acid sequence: CSAISPGASTDTQYF.

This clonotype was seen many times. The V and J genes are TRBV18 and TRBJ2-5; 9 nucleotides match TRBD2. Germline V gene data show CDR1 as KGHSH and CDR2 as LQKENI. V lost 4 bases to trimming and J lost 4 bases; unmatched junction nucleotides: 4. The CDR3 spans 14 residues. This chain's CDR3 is CASSRSGSGETQYF. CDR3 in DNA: TGTGCCAGCTCACGTAGCGGGAGCGGAGAGACCCAGTACTTC.

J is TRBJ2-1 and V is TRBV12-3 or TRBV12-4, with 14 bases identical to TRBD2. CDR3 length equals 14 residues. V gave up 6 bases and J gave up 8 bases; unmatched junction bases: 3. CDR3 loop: CASSGLAGGHEQFF. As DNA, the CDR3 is TGTGCCAGCAGCGGACTAGCGGGGGGCCATGAGCAGTTCTTC.

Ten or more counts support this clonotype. In nucleotides, the CDR3 is TGTGCCAGCAGTTACGGTCGGGGTAGACTTGCGTATGAGCAGTTCTTC. Protein: CASSYGRGRLAYEQFF. This chain links TRBV6-2 or TRBV6-3 with TRBJ2-1; TRBD2 is a possible D gene (5 bases). The germline CDR1 and CDR2 sequences are MNHEY and SVGEGT. The V and J ends lost 2 bases and 8 bases respectively, with 19 bases between them. The CDR3 is made up of 16 amino acids.

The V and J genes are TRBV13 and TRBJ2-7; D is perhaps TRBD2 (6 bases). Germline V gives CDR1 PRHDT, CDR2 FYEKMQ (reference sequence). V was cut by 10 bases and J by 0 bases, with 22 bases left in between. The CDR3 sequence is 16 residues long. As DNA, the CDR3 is TGTGCCATGGGCCCCGGCAGGCGGACTACCTCCTACGAGCAGTACTTC. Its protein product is CAMGPGRRTTSYEQYF.

The CDR3 loop reads CASSRTGTGVGNTIYF. CDR3 nucleotides: TGTGCCAGCAGCCGAACCGGGACAGGGGTGGGAAACACCATATATTTT. V is TRBV7-2 and J is TRBJ1-3; 10 nucleotides agree with TRBD1. The J segment lost 4 bases and the V segment lost 5 bases, leaving 8 bases of the junction unmatched. Germline CDR1 and CDR2: SGHTA and FQGNSA. This CDR3 spans 16 amino acids.

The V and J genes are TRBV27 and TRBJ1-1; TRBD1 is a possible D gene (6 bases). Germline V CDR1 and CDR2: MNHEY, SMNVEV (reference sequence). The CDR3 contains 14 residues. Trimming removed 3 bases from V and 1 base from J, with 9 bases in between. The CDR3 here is CASSFRTANTEAFF. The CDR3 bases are TGTGCCAGCAGTTTTCGGACAGCGAACACTGAAGCTTTCTTT.

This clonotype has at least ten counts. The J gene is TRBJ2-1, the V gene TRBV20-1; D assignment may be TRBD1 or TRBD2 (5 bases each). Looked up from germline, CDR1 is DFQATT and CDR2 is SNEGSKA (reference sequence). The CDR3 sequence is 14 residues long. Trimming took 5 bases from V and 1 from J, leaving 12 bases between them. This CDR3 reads CSAWVWGSYNEQFF. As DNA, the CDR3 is TGCAGTGCTTGGGTTTGGGGGTCCTACAATGAGCAGTTCTTC.

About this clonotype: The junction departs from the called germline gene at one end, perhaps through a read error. CDR3 nucleotide sequence: TGCTGTGCTAGAGATAGTCCCGGGACTAGCGGGAGAGTCGGTGAGCAGTTCTTC. It codes for CCARDSPGTSGRVGEQFF. The chain uses TRBV20-1 and TRBJ2-1, with 14 bases aligning to TRBD2. CDR1 and CDR2 (germline): DFQATT, SNEGSKA (reference sequence). The CDR3 has 18 amino acids.

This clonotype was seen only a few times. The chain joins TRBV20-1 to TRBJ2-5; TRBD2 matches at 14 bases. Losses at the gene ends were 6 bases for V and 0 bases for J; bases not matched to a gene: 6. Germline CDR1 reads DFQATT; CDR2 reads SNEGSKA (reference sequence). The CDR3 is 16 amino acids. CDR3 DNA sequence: TGCAGTGCCCGCGGGACTAGCGGGAGAAACCAAGAGACCCAGTACTTC. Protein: CSARGTSGRNQETQYF.

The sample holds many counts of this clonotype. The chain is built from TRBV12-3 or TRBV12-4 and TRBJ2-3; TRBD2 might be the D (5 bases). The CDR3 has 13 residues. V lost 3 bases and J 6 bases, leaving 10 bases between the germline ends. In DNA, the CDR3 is TGTGCCAGCAGTTTTGTAACGGGGGATACGCAGTATTTT. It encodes CASSFVTGDTQYF.

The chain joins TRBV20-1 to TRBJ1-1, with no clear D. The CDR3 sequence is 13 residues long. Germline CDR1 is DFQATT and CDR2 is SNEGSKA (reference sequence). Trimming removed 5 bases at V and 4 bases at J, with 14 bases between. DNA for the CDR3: TGCAGTGCTCTCGACATTCTAACCACTGAAGCTTTCTTT. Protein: CSALDILTTEAFF.

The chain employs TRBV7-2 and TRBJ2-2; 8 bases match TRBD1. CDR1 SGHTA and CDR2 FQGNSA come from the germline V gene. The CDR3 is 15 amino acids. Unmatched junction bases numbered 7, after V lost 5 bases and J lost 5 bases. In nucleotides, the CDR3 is TGTGCCAGCAGCCACGGACAGGGCTGGACCGGGGAGCTGTTTTTT. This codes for CASSHGQGWTGELFF.

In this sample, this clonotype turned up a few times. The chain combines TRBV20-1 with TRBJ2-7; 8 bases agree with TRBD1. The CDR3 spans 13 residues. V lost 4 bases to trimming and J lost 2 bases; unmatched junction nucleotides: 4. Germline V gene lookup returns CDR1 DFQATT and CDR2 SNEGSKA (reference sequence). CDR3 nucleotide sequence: TGCAGTGCTACTACAGGGGGAGCCTACGAGCAGTACTTC. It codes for CSATTGGAYEQYF.

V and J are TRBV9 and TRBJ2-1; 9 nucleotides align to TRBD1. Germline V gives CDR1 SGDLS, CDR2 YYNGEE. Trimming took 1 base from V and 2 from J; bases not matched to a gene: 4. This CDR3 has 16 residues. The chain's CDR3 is CASSVTGGLTYNEQFF. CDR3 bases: TGTGCCAGCAGCGTAACAGGGGGCCTAACCTACAATGAGCAGTTCTTC.

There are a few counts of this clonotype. The CDR3 here is CASSKSGTRDTQYF. CDR3 bases: TGCGCCAGCAGCAAATCCGGGACTCGGGATACGCAGTATTTT. V gene TRBV5-1 combines with J gene TRBJ2-3; D might be TRBD2 (6 bases). V lost 4 bases to trimming and J lost 6 bases, with 15 bases between them. There are 14 residues in the CDR3. In germline, CDR1 is SGHRS, CDR2 YFSETQ. The entire variable domain, with the rest obtained from reference TRBV5-1 and TRBJ2-3, is as follows: KAGVTQTPRYLIKTRGQQVTLSCSPISGHRSVSWYQQTPGQGLQFLFEYFSETQRNKGNFPGRFSGRQFSNSRSEMNVSTLELGDSALYLCASSKSGTRDTQYFGPGTRLTVL.

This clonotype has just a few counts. The CDR3 is CASSWGGRLNTGELFF. In DNA, the CDR3 is TGCGCCAGCAGCTGGGGCGGCAGGCTCAACACCGGGGAGCTGTTTTTT. The rearrangement uses TRBV5-1 and TRBJ2-2, with D maybe TRBD1 (5 bases). The V gene's germline CDR1 is SGHRS and CDR2 YFSETQ. The CDR3 sequence is 16 residues long. Trimming stripped 3 bases from V and 2 bases from J, with 14 bases between.

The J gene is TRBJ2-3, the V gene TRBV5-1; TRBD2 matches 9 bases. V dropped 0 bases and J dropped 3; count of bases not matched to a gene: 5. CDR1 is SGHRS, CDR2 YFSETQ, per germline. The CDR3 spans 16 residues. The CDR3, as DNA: TGCGCCAGCAGCTTGGCGGGACTAGCCAATACAGATACGCAGTATTTT. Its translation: CASSLAGLANTDTQYF.

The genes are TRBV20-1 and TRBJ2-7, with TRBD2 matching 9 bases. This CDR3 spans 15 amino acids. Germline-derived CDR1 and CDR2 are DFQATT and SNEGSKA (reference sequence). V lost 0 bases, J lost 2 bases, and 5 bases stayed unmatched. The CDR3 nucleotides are TGCAGTGCTAGAGATGGAGTAGCGGGGGCCTACGAGCAGTACTTC. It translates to CSARDGVAGAYEQYF.

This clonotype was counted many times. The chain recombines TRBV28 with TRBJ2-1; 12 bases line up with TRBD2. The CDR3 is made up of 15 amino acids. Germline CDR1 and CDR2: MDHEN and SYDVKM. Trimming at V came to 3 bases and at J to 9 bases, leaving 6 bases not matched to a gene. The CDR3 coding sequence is TGTGCCAGCAGTTTGGCGACTAGCGGGAGTGGTGAGCAGTTCTTC. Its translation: CASSLATSGSGEQFF. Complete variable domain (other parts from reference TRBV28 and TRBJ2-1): DVKVTQSSRYLVKRTGEKVFLECVQDMDHENMFWYRQDPGLGLRLIYFSYDVKMKEKGDIPEGYSVSREKKERFSLILESASTNQTSMYLCASSLATSGSGEQFFGPGTRLTVL.